The entry that follows covers one TCR beta chain sequence. A few counts support this clonotype. Its antigen is unknown. The record has no base qualities; no much larger clone is one base away. This specimen's treatment or condition label, per the study, means: live attenuated yellow fever vaccine strain. At every blood-draw timepoint, two biological replicates of bulk PBMCs were collected. A standard Ficoll-Paque protocol was used to isolate PBMCs from peripheral blood. RNA was extracted with TriZol from bulk PBMCs, CD4 and CD8 fractions, and dextramer-positive and dextramer-negative fractions. These data come from a study of T cells after yellow fever vaccination (dated by TCRdb to the late 2010s). Regarding the research as a whole: The SMART-Seq v4 Ultra Low Input RNA kit was used to prepare libraries from fractions with low cell numbers. To track T-cell clones before and after primary and booster YFV17D yellow fever vaccination, bulk TCR alpha and beta repertoires were sequenced longitudinally. Two healthy male donors, one aged 18 to 29 and one aged 30 to 40 years, were included in the cohort. Bulk PBMC replicates and cell subsets were isolated from blood drawn at multiple timepoints before and after both primary and secondary immunization. Summary of the overall study and its limitations: The secondary T-cell response was found to be weaker but faster than the primary response, with a peak reached on day 5 rather than on day 15. A small fraction of clonotypes appeared in both the CD4 and CD8 compartments, likely as a result of convergent recombination. After the booster, most of the clones that had expanded following primary vaccination were detected again (96% of CD4 and roughly nine tenths of CD8), which suggests that memory was broadly maintained. Computational filtering was needed because FACS-sorted repertoires could contain abundant contaminating clonotypes from the bulk population. Because only two donors were included in the study, the extent to which the findings can be generalized is limited.

As encoded in the germline V gene, CDR1 is LGHNA while CDR2 is YNFKEQ. The CDR3 runs 16 amino acids, cysteine and phenylalanine included. Only the CDR3 DNA stays, 48 bases, in frame from base 1. The V end loses 0 bases and the J end loses 6 bases, and a stretch of 14 bases separates them. TCRdb lists the instrument as Illumina NovaSeq 6000. Synthesis of TCR cDNA relied on 5'RACE template switching, a step that introduced a universal primer site along with unique molecular identifiers. Priming for cDNA synthesis came from both the TCR alpha and TCR beta constant segments. Two PCR steps were used to amplify libraries, with sample barcodes and sequencing adapters being added in the second step. Sequencing of the libraries was done on either Illumina HiSeq 2500 (2x100 bp) or NovaSeq (2x150 bp). The authors' analysis ran thus. Reads were demultiplexed and collapsed into UMI consensus sequences with MIGEC, and V(D)J alignment was performed with MiXCR. Clonotypes responding to the vaccine were identified with edgeR on replicate PBMC samples, with the criteria of FDR below 0.01 and a log2 fold change above 5 up to day 15. Bulk clonotypes were assigned CD4 or CD8 identity according to which sequenced CD4 or CD8 repertoire held them at higher abundance. Through fastp at Q25 and MiXCR, TCRdb rebuilt clones from the public reads, retaining in-frame beta chains. Rows matching on CDR3 protein sequence are summarized as one entry with the most common DNA and genes. The V and J calls and clone size come from TCRdb's table, not from the authors' own analysis. This sample gives under 500,000 distinct CDR3 sequences in total; over 15% of them show up just once. 18% of the sample comes from the top ten.

Source: PBMCs, taken before the yellow fever booster vaccination. Rearrangement joined TRBV4-2 to TRBJ2-2; the D gene remains uncertain. The sequence was collected from a man aged 18 to 30 who received the YFV17D yellow fever vaccine. CDR3 reads: CASSQEETPLPGELFF. The sequence in DNA is TGTGCCAGCAGCCAAGAAGAAACTCCCTTACCCGGGGAGCTGTTTTTT.